This TCR beta chain is from a study of blood T cells in healthy people across ages. Using a J-beta primer mix together with a sample-barcoded 5' primer, a second PCR was run for roughly 6 to 11 cycles. TCRdb fed the 5' RACE reads into MiXCR, producing one record per CDR3 protein. The repertoire holds 660,000 or so distinct CDR3 sequences, with about 54% as singletons. Points on this clonotype: The germline gene is not matched at one end of the junction; a read error may be the cause.

This CDR3 region has 12 residues. The source material was blood. This clonotype was sampled from a man aged 55-75 years in good health. The chain combines TRBV12-3 or TRBV12-4 with TRBJ2-1; D uncertain. CDR3 DNA: TGTGCCAGCAGTTTAAGGGCCAATCAGCAGTTCTTC. It specifies CASSLRANQQFF.